The clone carrying this TCR beta chain has more than one count but fewer than ten. Germline V gene lookup returns CDR1 SGDLS and CDR2 YYNGEE. The CDR3 is 14 residues long. V was trimmed by 4 bases and J by 3 bases, leaving 14 bases between them. This entry is derived from a study of blood T cells in healthy people across ages. Alongside a J-beta primer mix, a sample-barcoded 5' primer served in a second PCR lasting roughly 7 to 11 cycles. TCRdb re-called the 5' RACE reads with MiXCR, one entry per CDR3 protein. This table has about 1.1 million distinct CDR3 sequences, about two fifths appearing once. Sequences were obtained from blood. The receptor was isolated from a man aged 18 to 35 in good health. This sequence joins TRBV9 and TRBJ2-7; weak D call: TRBD1 (6 bases). CDR3 nucleotide sequence: TGTGCCAGCAGCCCTCAGGGGTGGGTCTACGAGCAGTACTTC. This codes for CASSPQGWVYEQYF.